Given below is one TCR beta chain in context. Antigen unknown. The CDR3 has 14 amino acids. The data are from a study of cytomegalovirus exposure and HLA in healthy donors. In the study overall: The early release's HLA-typed donors yielded 78 million or so unique TCRs. Most donors, 81% of roughly 400 genotyped, fell in the Caucasian-associated ancestry cluster.

Primers for the PCR totalled 60 Vbeta and 13 Jbeta. Generated by immunoSEQ multiplex PCR, the TCRdb table keeps only in-frame clones and is missing some. The sample has about 110,000 clones; roughly 80% are singletons. Whole-study results and caveats: For cytomegalovirus status, the classifier reportedly gave diagnoses with high specificity and sensitivity.

J is TRBJ1-2 and V is TRBV21-1. TRBV21-1 is flagged as a pseudogene. The sequence was obtained from a female donor in good health and CMV-seropositive. Source material: PBMCs. The CDR3 nucleotides are TGTGCCAGCAGCAAAGGTGACTCCTCAGAGGGCTACACCTTC. Its protein is CASSKGDSSEGYTF.